The clone carrying this TCR beta chain came up once. This specimen comes from a study of T cell changes during pregnancy in multiple sclerosis. V shed 4 bases, J shed 11 bases, and the junction held 4 bases outside the gene matches. This CDR3 is built from 12 residues. Germline V lookup: CDR1 MDHEN, CDR2 SYDVKM. The assay was immunoSEQ multiplex PCR, and TCRdb's table has in-frame clones only and misses some. The sample includes around 61,000 clones, under 95% of them seen just once. This TCR was sampled from a female donor in good health, enrolled as a control in a pregnancy study. The chain uses TRBV28 and TRBJ1-1; 10 bases align to TRBD1. The material was peripheral blood, obtained in the third trimester of pregnancy. DNA of the CDR3: TGTGCCAGCAGTTCCGGGACAGGGGCCGCTTTCTTT. It yields the protein CASSSGTGAAFF.